This T cell receptor beta chain was recovered during a study of cytomegalovirus exposure and HLA in healthy donors. Study as a whole: Approximately 81% of 300 to 450 genotyped donors fell in the Caucasian-associated ancestry cluster.

The ends lost 1 base at V and 0 bases at J; junction bases unmatched: 7. Germline values: CDR1 GTSNPN, CDR2 SVGIG (reference sequence). This CDR3 has 16 amino acids. The primer mix had 60 Vbeta and 13 Jbeta primers. TCRdb keeps only in-frame clones here, not all; method: immunoSEQ multiplex PCR. The repertoire holds about 200,000 clones, with 70% to 80% as singletons. The receptor's source is a male donor in good health and CMV-seropositive. Sequenced material: PBMCs. J is TRBJ2-7 and V is TRBV30; 9 bases align to TRBD2. CDR3 in amino acids: CAWSGTSEWVSYEQYF. The CDR3 DNA reads as TGTGCCTGGAGTGGGACTAGCGAATGGGTCTCCTACGAGCAGTACTTC.